The clone carrying this TCR beta chain was found a few times. The CDR3 is 16 amino acids. V was clipped by 0 bases and J by 3 bases; unmatched bases: 7. Germline values: CDR1 SGHVS, CDR2 FQNEAQ. This sample was included in a study of T cells in Graves' hyperthyroidism and ophthalmopathy. Diagnostic decisions used clinical symptoms, serum thyroxine and TRAb, thyroid ultrasound and orbital computed tomography. Researchers amplified the TCR beta CDR3 regions from RNA transcripts. In the first-round RT-PCR of the TCR CDR3, the HTBI primer set was used. TCRdb redid the calling of the multiplex PCR reads with MiXCR, one entry per CDR3 protein. The repertoire has about 420,000 distinct CDR3 sequences, approximately 14% of them found once; the top ten carry approximately 7.5%.

This receptor was identified in a young woman with Graves' hyperthyroidism. The sample was blood. The V gene is TRBV7-8, the J gene TRBJ1-2, with 7 bases lining up with TRBD1. The CDR3 spells CASSLAASGQHYGYTF. DNA for the CDR3: TGTGCCAGCAGCTTAGCCGCCTCGGGACAGCACTATGGCTACACCTTC.